This TCR beta chain derives from a study of T cells in pancreatic ductal adenocarcinoma. Surgery without prior neoadjuvant therapy was the treatment of the selected pancreatic ductal adenocarcinoma patients. Comments on this clone: Its antigen remains unknown.

Here immunoSEQ multiplex PCR was the method, and the copy in TCRdb shows in-frame clones only, minus some. The sample contains roughly 100,000 clones, 90% to 95% of which appear only once. Germline values: CDR1 MDHEN, CDR2 SYDVKM. The germline V and J ends were trimmed by 4 bases and 8 bases, with 11 bases remaining between them. The CDR3 consists of 13 residues. General study results and limits: Tumor samples had fewer productive templates and roughly 7.3-fold fewer unique clonotypes than blood.

The sequencing input was PBMCs. This chain connects TRBV28 to TRBJ1-4; D remains ambiguous. The sequence derives from a human donor with pancreatic ductal adenocarcinoma. This CDR3 reads CASSSSSREKLFF. CDR3 coding DNA: TGTGCCAGCAGTTCTTCTTCCCGGGAAAAACTGTTTTTT.